This T cell receptor (beta chain) was captured in a study of OX40 agonist ivuxolimab in advanced cancers. Trimming stripped 1 base from V and 9 bases from J, with 10 bases between. CDR1 SEHNR and CDR2 FQNEAQ come from the germline V gene (reference sequence). The CDR3 extends over 13 amino acids. This table comes from immunoSEQ multiplex PCR, and its TCRdb copy is limited to in-frame clones, with some not included. This sample yields some 50,000 clones, of which about 87% are seen a single time; 5% to 6% belongs to the top ten. The specimen comprised CD4+ or CD8+ T cells sorted from blood, sampled in a trial of the OX40 agonist ivuxolimab. The rearrangement joins TRBV7-9 to TRBJ2-1; D is ambiguous. This receptor was obtained from an adult with an advanced solid tumor such as melanoma, head and neck, liver or kidney cancer. The CDR3 coding sequence is TGTGCCAGCAGCTTAGACAACTCCGGTGAGCAGTTCTTC. It encodes CASSLDNSGEQFF.